A selection of T cell receptor beta chains follows, all from one sample in a study of T-cell reconstitution after alpha-beta-depleted transplantation in children. One entry per CDR3 protein results from TCRdb running MiXCR on the PCR reads. The table has just over 350,000 distinct CDR3 sequences, roughly 13% seen once. The sequencing here drew on PBMCs, taken from the stem cell graft. These receptors were taken from a human donor who donated a stem cell graft to a child with Fanconi anemia. Each CDR3 is given with its conserved first and last residue. The order of the fields is J gene, V gene, clone size, D gene, CDR3 protein, CDR3 DNA. The D gene is left open where the match is weak. Size tells how often a clone was seen (once, few, many) or the class of an expanded clone, and some rows leave it out.

j_call: TRBJ2-3
v_call: TRBV28
clone_size: many
d_call: NA
cdr3_aa: CASSLVVGTDTQYF
cdr3_nt: TGTGCCAGCAGTTTAGTGGTTGGAACAGATACGCAGTATTTT

j_call: TRBJ1-1
v_call: TRBV18
clone_size: few
d_call: NA
cdr3_aa: CASSPRGVEAFF
cdr3_nt: TGTGCCAGCTCACCCCGCGGGGTTGAAGCTTTCTTT

j_call: TRBJ1-1
v_call: TRBV6-1
clone_size: few
d_call: NA
cdr3_aa: CASSEEGKDTEAFF
cdr3_nt: TGTGCCAGCAGTGAAGAGGGAAAGGACACTGAAGCTTTCTTT

j_call: TRBJ1-3
v_call: TRBV12-3/TRBV12-4
clone_size: few
d_call: NA
cdr3_aa: CASSPGYTIYF
cdr3_nt: TGTGCCAGCAGTCCGGGGTACACCATATATTTT

j_call: TRBJ2-1
v_call: TRBV12-3/TRBV12-4
clone_size: NA
d_call: TRBD1
cdr3_aa: CASSGQEYNEQFF
cdr3_nt: TGTGCCAGCAGTGGACAGGAATACAATGAGCAGTTCTTC

j_call: TRBJ2-2
v_call: TRBV4-3
clone_size: many
d_call: NA
cdr3_aa: CASSQALPGPSYIGELFF
cdr3_nt: TGCGCCAGCAGCCAAGCTCTCCCGGGACCAAGCTACATCGGGGAGCTGTTTTTT

j_call: TRBJ2-5
v_call: TRBV29-1
clone_size: few
d_call: TRBD1
cdr3_aa: CSFGQGAEETQYF
cdr3_nt: TGCAGCTTCGGACAGGGGGCTGAAGAGACCCAGTACTTC

j_call: TRBJ2-2
v_call: TRBV12-3/TRBV12-4
clone_size: NA
d_call: TRBD2
cdr3_aa: CASTTSGGVFTGELFF
cdr3_nt: TGTGCCAGCACTACTAGCGGGGGGGTTTTCACCGGGGAGCTGTTTTTT

j_call: TRBJ1-5
v_call: TRBV7-9
clone_size: many
d_call: NA
cdr3_aa: CASAPGTASNQPQHF
cdr3_nt: TGTGCCAGCGCTCCGGGGACCGCCTCCAATCAGCCCCAGCATTTT

j_call: TRBJ1-1
v_call: TRBV5-1
clone_size: many
d_call: NA
cdr3_aa: CASSLGSESFLTEAFF
cdr3_nt: TGCGCCAGCAGCTTGGGCAGCGAAAGTTTCTTAACTGAAGCTTTCTTT

j_call: TRBJ2-2
v_call: TRBV15
clone_size: few
d_call: TRBD1
cdr3_aa: CATSRSRTGAGELFF
cdr3_nt: TGTGCCACCAGCAGATCACGGACAGGGGCCGGGGAGCTGTTTTTT

j_call: TRBJ2-1
v_call: TRBV4-2
clone_size: NA
d_call: TRBD2
cdr3_aa: CASSMQPRGNYNEQFF
cdr3_nt: TGTGCCAGCAGCATGCAACCGCGGGGGAACTACAATGAGCAGTTCTTC

j_call: TRBJ2-1
v_call: TRBV4-2
clone_size: many
d_call: NA
cdr3_aa: CASSQEISYNEQFF
cdr3_nt: TGTGCCAGCAGCCAAGAGATATCATACAATGAGCAGTTCTTC

j_call: TRBJ2-3
v_call: TRBV4-3
clone_size: few
d_call: NA
cdr3_aa: CASSTHRAGGTDTQYF
cdr3_nt: TGCGCCAGCAGCACCCACAGGGCCGGGGGGACAGATACGCAGTATTTT

j_call: TRBJ2-1
v_call: TRBV10-2
clone_size: many
d_call: NA
cdr3_aa: CASNRDLYNEQFF
cdr3_nt: TGCGCCAGCAACCGGGACCTCTACAATGAGCAGTTCTTC

j_call: TRBJ2-5
v_call: TRBV24-1
clone_size: few
d_call: TRBD1
cdr3_aa: CATSDPRDSQETQYF
cdr3_nt: TGTGCCACCAGTGATCCCCGGGACAGCCAAGAGACCCAGTACTTC

j_call: TRBJ2-3
v_call: TRBV6-2/TRBV6-3
clone_size: few
d_call: NA
cdr3_aa: CASSTPWDTQYF
cdr3_nt: TGTGCCAGCAGTACACCGTGGGATACGCAGTATTTT

j_call: TRBJ1-6
v_call: TRBV6-5
clone_size: many
d_call: NA
cdr3_aa: CASSYSGTLNSPLHF
cdr3_nt: TGTGCCAGCAGTTACTCCGGCACTCTTAATTCACCCCTCCACTTT

j_call: TRBJ2-3
v_call: TRBV20-1
clone_size: many
d_call: NA
cdr3_aa: CSARDRAGWVTDTQYF
cdr3_nt: TGCAGTGCTAGAGATCGGGCAGGGTGGGTCACAGATACGCAGTATTTT

j_call: TRBJ2-5
v_call: TRBV6-6
clone_size: NA
d_call: NA
cdr3_aa: CASSHGSQETQYF
cdr3_nt: TGTGCCAGCAGCCACGGGTCTCAAGAGACCCAGTACTTC

j_call: TRBJ2-3
v_call: TRBV28
clone_size: few
d_call: NA
cdr3_aa: CASSLSGVVDTQYF
cdr3_nt: TGTGCCAGCAGTTTAAGCGGCGTGGTGGATACGCAGTATTTT

j_call: TRBJ1-1
v_call: TRBV12-3/TRBV12-4
clone_size: NA
d_call: NA
cdr3_aa: CASSLGGETEAFF
cdr3_nt: TGTGCCAGCAGTTTGGGCGGGGAGACTGAAGCTTTCTTT